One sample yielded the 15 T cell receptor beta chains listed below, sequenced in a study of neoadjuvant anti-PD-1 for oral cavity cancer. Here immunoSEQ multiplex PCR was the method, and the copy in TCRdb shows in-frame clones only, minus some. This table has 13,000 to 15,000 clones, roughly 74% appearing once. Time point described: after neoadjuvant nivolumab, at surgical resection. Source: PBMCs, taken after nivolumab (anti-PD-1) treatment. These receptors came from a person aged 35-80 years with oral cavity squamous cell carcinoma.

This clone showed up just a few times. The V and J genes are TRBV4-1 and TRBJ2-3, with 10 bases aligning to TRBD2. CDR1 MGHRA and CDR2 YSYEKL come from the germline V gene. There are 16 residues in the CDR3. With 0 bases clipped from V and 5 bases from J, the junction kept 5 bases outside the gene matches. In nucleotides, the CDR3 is TGCGCCAGCAGCCAAGATCGAACTAGCGGGGTAGATACGCAGTATTTT. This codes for CASSQDRTSGVDTQYF.

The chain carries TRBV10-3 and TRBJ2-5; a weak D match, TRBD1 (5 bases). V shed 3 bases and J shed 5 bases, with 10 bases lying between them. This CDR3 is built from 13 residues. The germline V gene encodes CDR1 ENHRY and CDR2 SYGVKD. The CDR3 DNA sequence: TGTGCCATCAGTGATGACAGAGCTGAGACCCAGTACTTC. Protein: CAISDDRAETQYF.

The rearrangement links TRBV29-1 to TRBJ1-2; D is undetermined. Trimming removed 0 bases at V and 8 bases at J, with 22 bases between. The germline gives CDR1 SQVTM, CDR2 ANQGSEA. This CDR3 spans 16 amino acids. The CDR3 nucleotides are TGCAGCGTTGAAGATGAGGTCGTTTCACCCGCGTCGGGCTACACCTTC. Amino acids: CSVEDEVVSPASGYTF.

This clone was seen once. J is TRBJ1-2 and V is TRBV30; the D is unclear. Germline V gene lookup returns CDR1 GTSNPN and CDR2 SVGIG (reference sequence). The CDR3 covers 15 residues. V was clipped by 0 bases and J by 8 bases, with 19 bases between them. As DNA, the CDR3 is TGTGCCTGGAGTGTAGGGTCTATACCGGGAAAGGGCTACACCTTC. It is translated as CAWSVGSIPGKGYTF.

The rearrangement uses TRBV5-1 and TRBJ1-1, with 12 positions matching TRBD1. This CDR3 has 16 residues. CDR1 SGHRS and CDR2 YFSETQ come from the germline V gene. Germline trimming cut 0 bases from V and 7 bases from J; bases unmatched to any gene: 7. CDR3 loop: CASSLAGDRGLSEAFF. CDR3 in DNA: TGCGCCAGCAGCTTGGCTGGGGACAGGGGGCTTAGTGAAGCTTTCTTT.

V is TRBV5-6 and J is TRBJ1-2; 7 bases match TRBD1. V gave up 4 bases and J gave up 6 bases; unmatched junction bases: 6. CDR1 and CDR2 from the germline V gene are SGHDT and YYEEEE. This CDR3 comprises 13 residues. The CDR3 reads CASSRQGPDGYTF. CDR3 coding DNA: TGTGCCAGCAGCCGACAGGGACCAGATGGCTACACCTTC.

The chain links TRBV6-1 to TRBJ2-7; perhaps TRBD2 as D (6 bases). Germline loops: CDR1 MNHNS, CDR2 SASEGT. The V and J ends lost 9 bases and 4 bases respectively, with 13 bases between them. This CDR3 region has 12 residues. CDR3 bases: TGTGCCAGTGTCGGGACTGTATACGAGCAGTACTTC. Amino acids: CASVGTVYEQYF.

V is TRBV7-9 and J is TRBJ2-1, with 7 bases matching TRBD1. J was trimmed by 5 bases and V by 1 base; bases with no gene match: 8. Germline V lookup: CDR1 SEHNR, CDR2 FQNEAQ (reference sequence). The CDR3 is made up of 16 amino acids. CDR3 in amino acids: CASSLGDGTDHNEQFF. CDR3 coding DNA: TGTGCCAGCAGCTTAGGTGATGGGACAGACCACAATGAGCAGTTCTTC.

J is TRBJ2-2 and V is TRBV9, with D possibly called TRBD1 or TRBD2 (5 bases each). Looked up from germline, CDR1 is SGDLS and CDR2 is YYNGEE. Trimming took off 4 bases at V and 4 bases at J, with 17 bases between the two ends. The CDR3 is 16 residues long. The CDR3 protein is CASSRSPGPTTGELFF. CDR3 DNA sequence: TGTGCCAGCAGCCGATCTCCGGGGCCGACCACCGGGGAGCTGTTTTTT.

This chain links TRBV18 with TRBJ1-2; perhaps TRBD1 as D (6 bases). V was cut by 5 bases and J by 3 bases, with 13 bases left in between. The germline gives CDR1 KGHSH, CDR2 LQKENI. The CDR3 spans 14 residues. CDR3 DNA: TGTGCCAGCTCAACAGGGCGTACGGACTATGGCTACACCTTC. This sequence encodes CASSTGRTDYGYTF.

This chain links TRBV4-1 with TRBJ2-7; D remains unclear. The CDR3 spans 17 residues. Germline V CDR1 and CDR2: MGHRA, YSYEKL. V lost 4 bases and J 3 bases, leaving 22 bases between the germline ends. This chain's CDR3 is CASSRSSQAHSGYEQYF. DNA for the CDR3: TGCGCCAGCAGCCGATCTTCCCAAGCGCACTCTGGCTACGAGCAGTACTTC.

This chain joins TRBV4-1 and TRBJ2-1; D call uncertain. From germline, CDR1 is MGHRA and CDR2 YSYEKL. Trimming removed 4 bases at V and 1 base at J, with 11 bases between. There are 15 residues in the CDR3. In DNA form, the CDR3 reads TGCGCCAGCAGCCTCTCTTCGGGTTCCTACAATGAGCAGTTCTTC. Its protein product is CASSLSSGSYNEQFF.

CDR3 in DNA: TGCGCCAGCAGCTTCTCAGGGCGGGAGTTCAACGAGCAGTACTTC. Translation: CASSFSGREFNEQYF. The chain is built from TRBV5-1 and TRBJ2-7; 7 nucleotides line up with TRBD2. This CDR3 has 15 amino acids. Germline loops: CDR1 SGHRS, CDR2 YFSETQ. V lost 2 bases, J lost 5 bases, and 10 bases stayed unmatched.

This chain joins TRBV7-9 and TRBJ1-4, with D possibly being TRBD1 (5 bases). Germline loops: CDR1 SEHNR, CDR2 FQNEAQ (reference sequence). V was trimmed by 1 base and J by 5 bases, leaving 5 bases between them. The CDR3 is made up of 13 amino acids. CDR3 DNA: TGTGCCAGCAGCTTAGACAGGAATGAAAAACTGTTTTTT. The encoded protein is CASSLDRNEKLFF.

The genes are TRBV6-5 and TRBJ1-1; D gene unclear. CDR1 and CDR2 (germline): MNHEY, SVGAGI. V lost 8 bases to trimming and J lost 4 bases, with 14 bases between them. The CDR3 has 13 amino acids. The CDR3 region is CASPTNGFTEAFF. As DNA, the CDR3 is TGTGCCAGCCCTACCAACGGGTTCACTGAAGCTTTCTTT.